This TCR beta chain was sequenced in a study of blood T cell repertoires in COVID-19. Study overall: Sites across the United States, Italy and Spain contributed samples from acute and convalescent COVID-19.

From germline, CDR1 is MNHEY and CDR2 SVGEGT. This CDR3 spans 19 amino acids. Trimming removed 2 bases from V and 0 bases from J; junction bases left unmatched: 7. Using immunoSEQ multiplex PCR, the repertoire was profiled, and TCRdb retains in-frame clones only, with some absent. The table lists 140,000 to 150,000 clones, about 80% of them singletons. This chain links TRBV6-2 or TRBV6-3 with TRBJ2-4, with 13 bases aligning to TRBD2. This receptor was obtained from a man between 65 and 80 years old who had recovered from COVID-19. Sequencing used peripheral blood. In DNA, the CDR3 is TGTGCCAGCAGTTACACCGAGACTAGCGGGAGGCTAGCCAAAAACATTCAGTACTTC. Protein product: CASSYTETSGRLAKNIQYF.